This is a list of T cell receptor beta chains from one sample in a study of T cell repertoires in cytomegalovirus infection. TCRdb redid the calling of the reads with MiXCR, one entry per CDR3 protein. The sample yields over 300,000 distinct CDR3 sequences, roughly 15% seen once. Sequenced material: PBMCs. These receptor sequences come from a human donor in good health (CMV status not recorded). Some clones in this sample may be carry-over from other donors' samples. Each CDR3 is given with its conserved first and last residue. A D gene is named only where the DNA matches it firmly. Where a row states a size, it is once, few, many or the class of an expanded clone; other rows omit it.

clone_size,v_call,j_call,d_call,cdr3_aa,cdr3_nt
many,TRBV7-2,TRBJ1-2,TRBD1,CASSSQTGGGHGYTF,TGTGCCAGCAGCTCCCAGACAGGGGGCGGACATGGCTACACCTTC
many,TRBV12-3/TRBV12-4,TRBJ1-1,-,CASSGTGHTEAFF,TGTGCCAGCAGTGGAACGGGACACACTGAAGCTTTCTTT
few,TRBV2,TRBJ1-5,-,CASSLTGRSNQPQHF,TGTGCCAGCAGCTTGACAGGACGAAGCAATCAGCCCCAGCATTTT
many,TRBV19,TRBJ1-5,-,CASSIDLLDQPQHF,TGTGCCAGTAGTATAGATCTCCTTGATCAGCCCCAGCATTTT
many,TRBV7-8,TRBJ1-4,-,CASSSTVREKLFF,TGTGCCAGCAGCTCGACAGTAAGGGAAAAACTGTTTTTT
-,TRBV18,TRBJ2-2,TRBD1,CASSPFPGGTGELFF,TGTGCCAGCTCACCATTCCCAGGGGGCACCGGGGAGCTGTTTTTT
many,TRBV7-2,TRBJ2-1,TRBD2,CASSLVAGSYNEQFF,TGTGCCAGCAGCTTAGTAGCGGGGTCCTACAATGAGCAGTTCTTC
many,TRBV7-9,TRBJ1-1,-,CASSLRSGTMMNTEAFF,TGTGCCAGCAGCTTAAGGTCAGGGACGATGATGAACACTGAAGCTTTCTTT
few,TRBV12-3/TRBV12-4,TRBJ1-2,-,CASSLRGEYGYTF,TGTGCCAGCAGTTTGAGGGGGGAGTATGGCTACACCTTC
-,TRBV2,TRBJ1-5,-,CASSGQLNSNQPQHF,TGTGCCAGCAGTGGACAGCTTAATAGCAATCAGCCCCAGCATTTT
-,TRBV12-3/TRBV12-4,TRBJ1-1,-,CASNIGQNTEAFF,TGTGCCAGCAATATAGGTCAGAACACTGAAGCTTTCTTT
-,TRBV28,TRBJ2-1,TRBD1,CASSAPGQVSDEQFF,TGTGCCAGCAGTGCGCCGGGACAGGTATCCGATGAGCAGTTCTTC
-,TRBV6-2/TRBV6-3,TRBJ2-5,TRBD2,CASSYSPAGGTQYF,TGTGCCAGCAGTTACTCCCCAGCGGGGGGGACCCAGTACTTC
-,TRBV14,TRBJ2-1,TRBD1,CASSFRDRVGNEQFF,TGTGCCAGCAGCTTCCGGGACAGGGTTGGCAATGAGCAGTTCTTC
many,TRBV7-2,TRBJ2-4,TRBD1,CASSLGPTGSVAKNIQYF,TGTGCCAGCAGCTTAGGCCCGACAGGGTCCGTAGCCAAAAACATTCAGTACTTC
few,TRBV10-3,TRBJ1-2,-,CAISRDGGPNYGYTF,TGTGCCATCAGTAGAGACGGGGGGCCTAACTATGGCTACACCTTC
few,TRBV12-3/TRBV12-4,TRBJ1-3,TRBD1,CASSRGQDGNTIYF,TGTGCCAGCAGTCGAGGACAGGATGGAAACACCATATATTTT
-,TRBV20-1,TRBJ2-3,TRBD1,CSAFGTGDTDTQYF,TGCAGTGCTTTCGGGACAGGGGACACAGATACGCAGTATTTT
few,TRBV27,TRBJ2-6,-,CASSLSGYKGSGANVLTF,TGTGCCAGCAGTTTATCCGGCTATAAGGGCTCTGGGGCCAACGTCCTGACTTTC
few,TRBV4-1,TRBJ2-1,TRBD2,CASSQLAGAAGEQFF,TGCGCCAGCAGTCAACTAGCGGGGGCCGCGGGTGAGCAGTTCTTC
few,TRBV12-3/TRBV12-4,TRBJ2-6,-,CASSQQDRANVLTF,TGTGCCAGCAGTCAACAGGATAGGGCCAACGTCCTGACTTTC
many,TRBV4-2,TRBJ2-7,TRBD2,CASSQVTSAKQYF,TGTGCCAGCAGCCAAGTGACTAGCGCTAAGCAGTACTTC
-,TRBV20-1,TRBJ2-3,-,CSARGRDGTDTQYF,TGCAGTGCTAGAGGTCGGGACGGCACAGATACGCAGTACTTT
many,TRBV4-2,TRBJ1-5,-,CASSQDLRSGNQPQHF,TGTGCCAGCAGCCAAGATTTAAGGAGTGGCAATCAGCCCCAGCATTTT
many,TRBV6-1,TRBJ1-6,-,CASSEDGNSPLHF,TGTGCCAGCAGTGAAGATGGAAATTCACCCCTCCACTTT
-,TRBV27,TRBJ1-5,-,CASRTNAGPLNQPQHF,TGTGCCAGCAGGACAAACGCTGGCCCTCTCAATCAGCCCCAGCATTTT
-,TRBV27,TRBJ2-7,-,CASSSRERGHYEQYF,TGTGCCAGCAGCTCCAGGGAGCGGGGACACTACGAGCAGTACTTC
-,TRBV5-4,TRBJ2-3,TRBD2,CASSLEIAGARDTQYF,TGTGCCAGCAGCTTGGAGATAGCGGGGGCAAGGGATACGCAGTATTTT
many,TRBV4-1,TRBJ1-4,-,CASSQDLSVLNEKLFF,TGCGCCAGCAGCCAAGACCTCAGTGTCCTTAATGAAAAACTGTTTTTT
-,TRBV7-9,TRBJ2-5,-,CASRRTGTQGSYETQYF,TGTGCCAGCAGAAGGACCGGGACTCAAGGCTCCTACGAGACCCAGTACTTC
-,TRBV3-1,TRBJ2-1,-,CASSQDRSSWAYNEQFF,TGTGCCAGCAGCCAAGATAGGAGTAGTTGGGCCTACAATGAGCAGTTCTTC
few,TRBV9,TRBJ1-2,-,CASSVRAEGYTF,TGTGCCAGCAGCGTCCGGGCGGAAGGCTACACCTTC
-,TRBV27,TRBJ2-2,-,CASSPAQDRTGELFF,TGTGCCAGCAGCCCAGCCCAGGACCGCACCGGGGAGCTGTTTTTT
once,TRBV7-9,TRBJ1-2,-,CASSVDNPGGYTF,TGTGCCAGCAGCGTTGACAACCCGGGAGGCTACACCTTC
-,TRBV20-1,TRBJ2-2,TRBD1,CSAKGQVNTGELFF,TGCAGTGCTAAAGGACAGGTTAACACCGGGGAGCTGTTTTTT
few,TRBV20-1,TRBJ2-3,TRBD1,CSATRTGFMDTQYF,TGCAGTGCTACCCGGACAGGTTTTATGGATACGCAGTATTTT
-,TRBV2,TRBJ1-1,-,CASSGGFMNTEAFF,TGTGCCAGCAGTGGGGGTTTCATGAACACTGAAGCTTTCTTT
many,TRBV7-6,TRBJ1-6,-,CASSWGQNNSPLHF,TGTGCCAGCAGCTGGGGTCAGAATAATTCACCCCTCCACTTT
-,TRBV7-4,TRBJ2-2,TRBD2,CASSPGLESTGELFF,TGTGCCAGCAGCCCGGGACTAGAGAGCACCGGGGAGCTGTTTTTT
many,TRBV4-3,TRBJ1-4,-,CASSQDMARNEKLFF,TGCGCCAGCAGCCAAGATATGGCCCGGAATGAAAAACTGTTTTTT
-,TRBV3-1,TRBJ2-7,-,CASSRGTVSSYEQYF,TGTGCCAGCAGCCGGGGGACCGTCAGCTCCTACGAGCAGTACTTC
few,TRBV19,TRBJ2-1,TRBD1,CASRARGSSYNEQFF,TGTGCCAGTAGGGCCAGGGGGAGCTCCTACAATGAGCAGTTCTTC
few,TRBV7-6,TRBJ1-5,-,CASSLHRDGNQPQHF,TGTGCCAGCAGCTTACACCGGGACGGCAATCAGCCCCAGCATTTT
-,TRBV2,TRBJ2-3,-,CASSDLGVSADTQYF,TGTGCCAGCAGTGATTTGGGGGTTAGCGCAGATACGCAGTATTTT
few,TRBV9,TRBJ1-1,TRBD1,CASSPRTGPEAFF,TGTGCCAGCAGCCCCAGGACAGGGCCTGAAGCTTTCTTT
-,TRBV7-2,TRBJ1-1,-,CASSLGGDEAFF,TGTGCCAGCAGCTTAGGCGGGGATGAAGCTTTCTTT
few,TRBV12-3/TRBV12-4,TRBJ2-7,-,CASSGVGFAYEQYF,TGTGCCAGTTCGGGGGTGGGGTTTGCCTACGAGCAGTACTTC
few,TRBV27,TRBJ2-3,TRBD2,CASGYSGGADTQYF,TGTGCCAGCGGATATAGCGGGGGCGCGGATACGCAGTATTTT
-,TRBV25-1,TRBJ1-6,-,CASSPSRNSYNSPLHF,TGTGCCAGCAGTCCCTCCCGAAATTCCTATAATTCACCCCTCCACTTT
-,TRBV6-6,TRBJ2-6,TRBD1,CASRIAGTGTLPGANVLTF,TGTGCCAGCAGAATTGCGGGGACAGGGACACTTCCTGGGGCCAACGTCCTGACTTTC
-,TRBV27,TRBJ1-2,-,CASHPGAPRGGYTF,TGTGCCAGTCACCCAGGGGCACCAAGAGGGGGCTACACCTTC
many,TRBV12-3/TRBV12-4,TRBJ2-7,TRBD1,CASSFGTVGEQYF,TGTGCCAGCAGTTTCGGGACAGTGGGCGAGCAGTACTTC
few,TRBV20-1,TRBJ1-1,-,CSARGLGVNTEAFF,TGCAGTGCTCGAGGGCTGGGCGTGAACACTGAAGCTTTCTTT
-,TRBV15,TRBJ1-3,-,CATSRSTEKNTIYF,TGTGCCACCAGCAGGTCAACGGAAAAGAACACCATATATTTT
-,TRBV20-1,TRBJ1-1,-,CSASSGGMNTEAFF,TGCAGTGCTAGCTCGGGGGGAATGAACACTGAAGCTTTCTTT
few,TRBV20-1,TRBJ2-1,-,CSASLGGYNEQFF,TGCAGTGCTAGTCTGGGGGGCTACAATGAGCAGTTCTTC
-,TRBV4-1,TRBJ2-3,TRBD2,CASSQDGSGGRTDTQYF,TGCGCCAGCAGCCAAGATGGAAGCGGGGGGCGCACAGATACGCAGTATTTT